This T cell receptor (beta chain) was observed in a study of blood T cell repertoires in COVID-19. Some clones are missing from TCRdb's copy, which holds only in-frame ones; the method was immunoSEQ multiplex PCR. The table includes some 180,000 clones, about 81% detected once. A word on this clone: Sequence at one end of the junction differs from germline and may be a read error.

Sequenced: peripheral blood. This TCR was recovered from a woman aged 55-75 years with COVID-19, enrolled during active disease.

The CDR3 DNA reads TGTGCCAGCAGCCTAGCGGGCTCTAGCACAGATACGCAGTATTTT. This translates into CASSLAGSSTDTQYF. This chain uses TRBV7-2 with TRBJ2-3, with 8 bases lining up with TRBD2. The CDR3 runs to 15 residues. Germline loops: CDR1 SGHTA, CDR2 FQGNSA.